This paragraph reports one TCR beta chain. Its binding antigen is unknown. Base-call qualities are not available, and no considerably larger clone is one nucleotide away. Read against the paper, the sample's treatment or condition label means: oral pan-JAK inhibitor, 5-10 mg twice daily. Lesional scalp punch biopsies and peripheral blood were collected from alopecia areata patients. PBMCs were isolated by density centrifugation and stained for CD3, CD4 and CD8, after which CD4+ and CD8+ T cells were sorted on a FACSAria. The data were obtained in a study of CD8+ T cells in alopecia areata listed by TCRdb under 2018. Concerning the study at large: The treated patients, all with moderate-to-severe alopecia areata, were enrolled in an open-label pilot trial of oral tofacitinib given at 5 to 10 mg twice daily. The SALT score, which quantifies the percentage of affected scalp surface area, was used to measure disease severity in treated patients. Tofacitinib was administered for 6 to 18 months, and 6 months of follow-up off drug were then conducted to assess delayed response and recurrence. Human TCRbeta sequencing covered scalp tissue and sorted CD4+ and CD8+ peripheral blood T cells from patchy and totalis/universalis alopecia areata patients and healthy controls. TCRbeta CDR3 regions were amplified by immunoSEQ multiplex PCR using 35 Vbeta forward and 13 Jbeta reverse primers. RNA was obtained with the PAXgene miRNA kit for fixed scalp, the miRNeasy kit for PBMCs, and the RNeasy kit for mouse skin. High-throughput TCRbeta sequencing was used to examine T cell clonal expansion in alopecia areata in both the C3H/HeJ mouse model and human patients. Clonality in the scalp was compared among normal scalp (n=4), patchy alopecia areata scalp (n=8), and alopecia totalis/universalis scalp (n=8). Tofacitinib-treated patients had biopsies at baseline and at 4 and 24 weeks of treatment, with a later scalp biopsy in several patients.

The library was prepared using the immunoSEQ multiplex PCR assay. For TCR sequencing, RNA was extracted from every sample and reverse transcribed into cDNA to serve as template. SuperScript III was used to make first-strand cDNA, primed with a 2:1 mix of oligo-dT and random hexamers. A synthetic immune receptor repertoire was used to assess amplification bias, and residual bias was removed computationally. Per the source publication's procedure: Raw reads were preprocessed to remove errors, and CDR3 was defined by IMGT conventions from the conserved cysteine to phenylalanine. Clonality was calculated as 1 minus Shannon entropy normalized by log2 of the number of productive unique TCRs. Whether each scalp clone was CD4 or CD8 was inferred by checking scalp TCRbeta sequences against the CD4 and CD8 repertoires from sorted blood. As stored in TCRdb, this immuneACCESS dataset retains in-frame rearrangements with V and J assigned. A fraction of the clones does not appear; measured against another copy, unresolved V genes explain less than half of the discrepancy, and the remainder lacks a known reason. For V, J and clone size, that table is used; D and trimming come from the DNA. The sample table lists 200,000 to 250,000 clones, 35% to 40% of them with a count of one. Roughly 0.5% of the sample is held by the ten biggest clonotypes.

Points the paper makes about the study in general: Unlike mouse skin, which is dominated by gammadelta T cells, normal human skin has resident alphabeta T cells that are also sequenced, and this complicates analysis of the scalp TCR repertoire. Many expanded lesional clones persisted in scalp and blood during tofacitinib treatment, which may partly explain relapse after stopping treatment. Higher clonality and more expanded CD8+ clones were observed in lesional scalp than in normal scalp, particularly in alopecia totalis/universalis, a finding suggestive of antigenic drive. Tofacitinib significantly decreased scalp clonality and the number of expanded CD8+ clones among the top 100 scalp clones. TCR sequences shared between patients were less clear than in mice, possibly partly because of HLA diversity in the patient population. Because the treated cohort was small and included a single nonresponder, larger studies are needed to assess links between baseline CD8+ expansion and response.

The specimen was CD4+ T cells sorted from blood, collected at approximately week 30, from a patient treated with tofacitinib. The sequence was collected from a human donor with alopecia areata.

The sequence in DNA is TGTGCCACCGGACTAGCGGTCTACGAGCAGTACTTC. This codes for CATGLAVYEQYF. The chain links TRBV2 with TRBJ2-7; 10 bases in between match TRBD2. From the germline V gene, CDR1 is SNHLY and CDR2 is FYNNEI. For this chain, trimming is 10 bases at the V end and 3 bases at the J end, and the number of junction bases without a gene match is 3. Counted from cysteine to phenylalanine, this CDR3 has 12 amino acids. Only the CDR3 DNA stays, 36 bases, in frame from base 1.